The 7 T cell receptor beta chains presented below share a single source sample, sequenced in a study of beta chain features in type 1 diabetes. Every isolated RNA sample was fully reverse transcribed, so sequencing captured expressed TCRB transcripts. Sequenced by immunoSEQ multiplex PCR; TCRdb stores in-frame clones only, minus some. The table records roughly 500,000 clones, about an eighth of them present only once. The specimen was naive CD4+ T cells from blood. The receptor set was obtained from a woman younger than 35 in good health.

The sample holds one count of this clone. The V gene is TRBV6-1, the J gene TRBJ2-1; no clear D. Germline CDR1 MNHNS, CDR2 SASEGT. The CDR3 totals 15 residues. Trimming pared 5 bases from V and 0 bases from J, leaving 11 bases between. For the CDR3, the DNA is TGTGCCAGCAGTAAGGGCGAGAGCTCCTACAATGAGCAGTTCTTC. Translation gives CASSKGESSYNEQFF.

This clone was seen a few times. V gene TRBV9 combines with J gene TRBJ1-4, with D unresolved. Germline CDR1 reads SGDLS; CDR2 reads YYNGEE. V gave up 0 bases and J gave up 7 bases, with 10 bases separating them. The CDR3 extends over 14 amino acids. In DNA, the CDR3 is TGTGCCAGCAGCGTAGAGGGTTTGGGTGAAAAACTGTTTTTT. Translating it yields CASSVEGLGEKLFF.

A few counts support this clone. The chain recombines TRBV4-3 with TRBJ1-2; D not resolved. Germline CDR1 reads LGHNA; CDR2 reads YSLEER. The CDR3 is 14 residues long. V gave up 0 bases and J gave up 6 bases, with 11 bases separating them. As DNA, the CDR3 is TGCGCCAGCAGCCAAGAACCTGTGTTCGATGGCTACACCTTC. This gives the protein CASSQEPVFDGYTF.

In this sample, this clone turned up a few times. This rearrangement joins TRBV7-6 to TRBJ2-1, with D possibly being TRBD1 or TRBD2 (5 bases each). V dropped 1 base and J dropped 2 bases, with 9 bases sitting between them. CDR3 length equals 15 residues. Germline CDR1 reads SGHVS; CDR2 reads FNYEAQ. The CDR3 is CASSLVGTTYNEQFF. In DNA, the CDR3 is TGTGCCAGCAGCTTAGTGGGGACCACCTACAATGAGCAGTTCTTC.

The V and J genes are TRBV11-2 and TRBJ2-7; D may be TRBD2 (6 bases). The CDR3 has 11 amino acids. Trimming took off 5 bases at V and 6 bases at J, with 8 bases between the two ends. CDR1 and CDR2 from the germline V gene are SGHAT and FQNNGV. CDR3 coding DNA: TGTGCCAGCAGCCGAGCGGGCGAGCAGTACGTC. It specifies CASSRAGEQYV.

In this sample, this clone turned up a few times. The CDR3 region is CAISEGAEETQYF. The DNA for the CDR3 is TGTGCCATCAGTGAGGGGGCAGAAGAGACCCAGTACTTC. The rearrangement uses TRBV10-3 and TRBJ2-5, with D possibly TRBD1 on 5 matching bases. Germline V gene lookup returns CDR1 ENHRY and CDR2 SYGVKD. This CDR3 has 13 amino acids. With 2 bases removed from V and 3 bases from J, the gap between germline ends came to 7 bases.

This chain connects TRBV7-3 to TRBJ2-3; 7 nucleotides align to TRBD2. This CDR3 comprises 15 residues. Germline V lookup: CDR1 SGHTA, CDR2 FQGTGA. The ends lost 3 bases at V and 4 bases at J; junction bases unmatched: 7. The CDR3 DNA reads as TGTGCCAGCAGCTTTCGGGGAGGGCGACCAGATACGCAGTATTTT. This gives the protein CASSFRGGRPDTQYF.